These 28 T cell receptor beta chains came from one sample sequenced in a study of CD8+ T cells in alopecia areata. TCR sequencing used cDNA made by reverse transcription of extracted RNA. Assay used: immunoSEQ multiplex PCR; TCRdb lists only in-frame clones, some missing. Found here are about 11,000 clones, roughly three fifths of them singletons; the top ten hold around 8%. It was from alopecia areata patients that lesional scalp punch biopsies and peripheral blood were collected. Here the sequenced sample was skin, taken at week 0. The receptors come from a human donor with alopecia areata.

This clone was recorded a few times. The chain joins TRBV5-4 to TRBJ2-1; 7 bases agree with TRBD1. The germline V gene encodes CDR1 SGHNT and CDR2 YYREEE (reference sequence). V shed 2 bases, J shed 8 bases, and the junction held 10 bases outside the gene matches. The CDR3 length is 15 residues. The CDR3 reads CASSFTEGAHDEQFF. The CDR3 region has the DNA TGTGCCAGCAGCTTTACAGAGGGGGCCCACGATGAGCAGTTCTTC.

This sequence joins TRBV14 and TRBJ2-7; either TRBD1 or TRBD2 may fit D (6 bases each). Germline V lookup: CDR1 SGHDN, CDR2 FVKESK. V was shortened by 3 bases and J by 6 bases, with 12 bases between the two germline ends. CDR3 length: 13 residues. CDR3 DNA: TGTGCCAGCAGCCATTTCGGAGGGGGCGAGCAGTACTTC. Amino acid sequence: CASSHFGGGEQYF.

A few counts support this clone. The chain has TRBV7-2 and TRBJ2-3, with D possibly called TRBD1 or TRBD2 (5 bases each). CDR1 is SGHTA, CDR2 FQGNSA, per germline. This CDR3 is built from 14 residues. The V gene lost 2 bases and the J gene lost 5 bases, with 11 bases spanning the gap. CDR3 in amino acids: CASSLFSRGDTQYF. CDR3 bases: TGTGCCAGCAGCTTATTTTCGAGGGGAGATACGCAGTATTTT.

This clone was recorded a few times. This chain connects TRBV7-9 to TRBJ2-1, with D unclear. This CDR3 has 14 amino acids. The V end lost 4 bases, the J end lost 2 bases, and 9 bases lay between the germline ends. Germline CDR1 is SEHNR and CDR2 is FQNEAQ (reference sequence). The CDR3 nucleotides read TGTGCCAGCAGCTCGTACCGGGCCTACAATGAGCAGTTCTTC. Its translation: CASSSYRAYNEQFF.

This chain connects TRBV19 to TRBJ2-4, with a weak D call TRBD1 (6 bases). The CDR3 is 19 residues long. The ends were cut back, 3 bases at V and 2 bases at J, with 23 bases in the middle. Germline assignment: CDR1 LNHDA and CDR2 SQIVND (reference sequence). The DNA of the CDR3 is TGTGCCAGTAGTATCCGCTCACCTCTCTGGACAGAACCCAAAAACATTCAGTACTTC. It codes for CASSIRSPLWTEPKNIQYF.

The J gene is TRBJ2-1, the V gene TRBV11-2, with D possibly being TRBD1 (5 bases). Germline-derived CDR1 and CDR2 are SGHAT and FQNNGV. The length of the CDR3 is 12 residues. The V end was cut by 5 bases, the J end by 9 bases, with 11 bases between. The CDR3 bases are TGTGCCAGCAGCCGATGGACATTTGAGCAGTTCTTC. Amino acid sequence: CASSRWTFEQFF.

This clone was found a few times. The chain carries TRBV5-6 and TRBJ1-2; the D is unclear. Trimming removed 4 bases from V and 3 bases from J, with 19 bases in between. The CDR3 runs 16 residues. Germline CDR1 SGHDT, CDR2 YYEEEE. Written as DNA, the CDR3 is TGTGCCAGCAGCCTAATTGGACGGCTGATCGACTATGGCTACACCTTC. It specifies CASSLIGRLIDYGYTF.

The V call is TRBV7-3, the J call TRBJ2-2; D tentatively fits TRBD1 or TRBD2 (5 bases each). Germline CDR1 reads SGHTA; CDR2 reads FQGTGA. Trimming left V 5 bases short and J 0 bases short, with 10 bases between. The CDR3 sequence is 15 residues long. The DNA for the CDR3 is TGTGCCAGCAGCCCCGGGGCCCCGAACACCGGGGAGCTGTTTTTT. As protein: CASSPGAPNTGELFF.

This chain connects TRBV4-2 to TRBJ1-2, with a tentative D call TRBD1 (5 bases). The ends were cut back, 1 base at V and 5 bases at J, with 20 bases in the middle. Germline CDR1 reads LGHNA; CDR2 reads YNFKEQ. This CDR3 spans 17 amino acids. In nucleotides, the CDR3 is TGTGCCAGCAGCCAAGGATCGGGGGGTAAAATCTCATATGGCTACACCTTC. It specifies CASSQGSGGKISYGYTF.

In this sample, this clone turned up a few times. CDR3 DNA sequence: TGTGCCAGCAGTGGAGGGGTCGGCGCGGGCCTACTCAATGAGCAGTTCTTC. Its translation is CASSGGVGAGLLNEQFF. The chain recombines TRBV6-1 with TRBJ2-1; D is tentatively TRBD1 or TRBD2 (5 bases each). CDR3 length: 17 amino acids. Per the germline V gene, CDR1 is MNHNS and CDR2 is SASEGT. V lost 4 bases and J lost 6, with 22 bases in between.

The CDR3 bases are TGTGCCAGCAGTGGGAAAGGTCAGGGGGTTAGCACAGATACGCAGTATTTT. This sequence encodes CASSGKGQGVSTDTQYF. The chain employs TRBV6-1 and TRBJ2-3, with 7 nucleotides matching TRBD1. This CDR3 is 17 amino acids long. Germline V gene lookup returns CDR1 MNHNS and CDR2 SASEGT. Trimming cost V 4 bases and J 0 bases; bases outside gene matches: 10.

The rearrangement joins TRBV18 to TRBJ1-2; D unresolved. Germline loops: CDR1 KGHSH, CDR2 LQKENI. This CDR3 is built from 14 residues. Trimming left V 1 base short and J 2 bases short, with 8 bases between. The CDR3: CASSPQDENYGYTF. DNA for the CDR3: TGTGCCAGCTCACCACAGGACGAGAACTATGGCTACACCTTC. Based on the CDR3 plus reference TRBV18 and TRBJ1-2, the full variable domain is NAGVMQNPRHLVRRRGQEARLRCSPMKGHSHVYWYRQLPEEGLKFMVYLQKENIIDESGMPKERFSAEFPKEGPSILRIQQVVRGDSAAYFCASSPQDENYGYTFGSGTRLTVV.

This clone is labeled medium-sized. One junction end does not reproduce the germline sequence, and a read error may be involved. This sequence joins TRBV7-7 and TRBJ2-5; D remains ambiguous. The CDR3 contains 13 residues. Per the germline V gene, CDR1 is SSHAT and CDR2 is FNYEAQ (reference sequence). In DNA, the CDR3 is TGTGCTAGCAGCTTAAACTTTCAAGAGACCCAGTACTTC. It yields the protein CASSLNFQETQYF.

This clone was observed a handful of times. The CDR3 protein is CASSPGVGPDEQFF. In DNA, the CDR3 is TGTGCCAGCAGCCCCGGGGTGGGTCCGGATGAGCAGTTCTTC. The chain couples TRBV5-6 to TRBJ2-1; possible D gene TRBD2, 5 bases. V was shortened by 4 bases and J by 8 bases, with 16 bases between the two germline ends. CDR3 length: 14 residues. Germline V CDR1 and CDR2: SGHDT, YYEEEE.

CDR3 DNA: TGTGCCAGCAGCCCCGGGACTAGCGGGAGCATATACGAGCAGTACTTC. It encodes CASSPGTSGSIYEQYF. V is TRBV5-6 and J is TRBJ2-7; 14 bases align to TRBD2. CDR1 SGHDT and CDR2 YYEEEE come from the germline V gene. The CDR3 length is 16 residues. After removal of 4 bases from V and 4 bases from J, the junction contained 7 bases not matched to a gene.

This chain links TRBV6-5 with TRBJ2-3; a possible D gene is TRBD1 (5 bases). The CDR3 consists of 11 residues. Between the trimmed V and J ends, which lost 7 bases and 6 bases, there was a span of 8 bases. The germline CDR1 and CDR2 sequences are MNHEY and SVGAGI. The CDR3 protein is CASTGYDTQYF. Written as DNA, the CDR3 is TGTGCCAGCACAGGGTACGATACGCAGTATTTT.

This sequence joins TRBV7-6 and TRBJ2-1, with D unresolved. This CDR3 contains 14 residues. Germline assignment: CDR1 SGHVS and CDR2 FNYEAQ. Between the trimmed V and J ends, which lost 8 bases and 0 bases, there was a span of 11 bases. The CDR3 region has the DNA TGTGCCAGCGCCCCGAGTAGCTCCTACAATGAGCAGTTCTTC. It is translated as CASAPSSSYNEQFF.

The V gene is TRBV10-3, the J gene TRBJ2-1; D is unclear. The CDR3 runs to 16 residues. V was cut by 4 bases and J by 0 bases, with 13 bases left in between. Germline V gene data show CDR1 as ENHRY and CDR2 as SYGVKD. The CDR3 sequence: CAISVWVWSSYNEQFF. The CDR3 nucleotides read TGTGCCATCAGTGTGTGGGTTTGGAGCTCCTACAATGAGCAGTTCTTC.

The table lists this clone with a count of one. The chain recombines TRBV5-1 with TRBJ2-3; 7 bases align to TRBD1. CDR3 length: 16 residues. Trimming took 0 bases from V and 6 from J; bases not matched to a gene: 10. Germline CDR1 reads SGHRS; CDR2 reads YFSETQ. The CDR3 sequence is CASSLVGQPSVDTQYF. The CDR3 coding sequence is TGCGCCAGCAGCTTGGTGGGACAGCCGTCCGTTGATACGCAGTATTTT.

The CDR3 region has the DNA TGTGCCTGGTCGAAATGGGGGGCGCCTTACTCCTACGAGCAGTACTTC. Amino acid sequence: CAWSKWGAPYSYEQYF. The rearrangement joins TRBV30 to TRBJ2-7; the D call may be TRBD1 or TRBD2 (6 bases each). Germline CDR1 and CDR2: GTSNPN and SVGIG (reference sequence). V lost 5 bases and J 0 bases, leaving 20 bases between the germline ends. This CDR3 comprises 16 residues. The full variable domain, its missing parts supplied by reference TRBV30 and TRBJ2-7, is SQTIHQWPATLVQPVGSPLSLECTVEGTSNPNLYWYRQAAGRGLQLLFYSVGIGQISSEVPQNLSASRPQDRQFILSSKKLLLSDSGFYLCAWSKWGAPYSYEQYFGPGTRLTVT.

The chain recombines TRBV28 with TRBJ1-2, with a possible D match to TRBD1 (5 bases). This CDR3 spans 14 amino acids. The germline V gene encodes CDR1 MDHEN and CDR2 SYDVKM. The V end was cut by 2 bases, the J end by 5 bases, with 12 bases between. The CDR3: CASSLGGIGYGYTF. As DNA, the CDR3 is TGTGCCAGCAGTTTAGGGGGGATTGGGTATGGCTACACCTTC.

CDR3 residues: CASSLPGTDTQYF. CDR3 nucleotides: TGTGCCAGCAGTTTACCGGGAACAGATACGCAGTATTTT. The chain employs TRBV5-4 and TRBJ2-3; tentatively, D is TRBD2 (5 bases). Germline V gene lookup returns CDR1 SGHNT and CDR2 YYREEE (reference sequence). The CDR3 loop spans 13 amino acids. Trimming took 5 bases from V and 3 from J, leaving 10 bases between them.

V usage is TRBV11-2 and J usage is TRBJ2-1; the D gene is possibly TRBD2 (7 bases). The germline gives CDR1 SGHAT, CDR2 FQNNGV. The ends were cut back, 5 bases at V and 8 bases at J, with 22 bases in the middle. This CDR3 contains 16 residues. The chain's CDR3 is CASSPIFGGGAHEQFF. The CDR3 DNA sequence: TGTGCCAGCAGCCCGATTTTCGGTGGGGGGGCCCATGAGCAGTTCTTC.

CDR3 sequence reads: CASSSPTRKEAFF. CDR3 bases: TGTGCCAGCAGCTCTCCGACCCGGAAAGAGGCTTTCTTT. This rearrangement joins TRBV21-1 to TRBJ1-1. TRBV21-1 is a listed pseudogene. This CDR3 comprises 13 residues.

The chain links TRBV10-3 to TRBJ2-5; unclear D gene. The CDR3 is 14 amino acids. Looked up from germline, CDR1 is ENHRY and CDR2 is SYGVKD. V was clipped by 4 bases and J by 5 bases, with 14 bases between them. Written as DNA, the CDR3 is TGTGCCATCAGTGCCCCCTGGATGTCTGAGACCCAGTACTTC. Translating gives CAISAPWMSETQYF.

In its sample, this clone was seen a few times. The rearrangement links TRBV19 to TRBJ1-5; D unclear. Trimming removed 3 bases at V and 5 bases at J, with 11 bases between. CDR1 and CDR2 (germline): LNHDA, SQIVND (reference sequence). The CDR3 covers 14 residues. This chain's CDR3 is CASSIEAVDQPQHF. The CDR3 nucleotides read TGTGCCAGTAGTATTGAGGCTGTAGATCAGCCCCAGCATTTT.

There are a few counts of this clone. The chain joins TRBV13 to TRBJ2-2; TRBD2 agrees at 10 bases. The CDR3 length is 17 residues. The germline V gene encodes CDR1 PRHDT and CDR2 FYEKMQ (reference sequence). J lost 4 bases, V lost 1 base, and 6 bases had no gene match. CDR3 coding DNA: TGTGCCAGCAGCTTAGAAGCGGGGGGGCCTCGCACCGGGGAGCTGTTTTTT. Translating gives CASSLEAGGPRTGELFF. Based on the CDR3 plus reference TRBV13 and TRBJ2-2, the full variable domain is AAGVIQSPRHLIKEKRETATLKCYPIPRHDTVYWYQQGPGQDPQFLISFYEKMQSDKGSIPDRFSAQQFSDYHSELNMSSLELGDSALYFCASSLEAGGPRTGELFFGEGSRLTVL.

This clone has a single count. The genes are TRBV5-1 and TRBJ2-7, with 7 bases that match TRBD2. The CDR3 spans 16 residues. The V segment lost 2 bases and the J segment 3 bases; nucleotides outside the gene matches: 11. Germline V gene data show CDR1 as SGHRS and CDR2 as YFSETQ. The CDR3 sequence is CASSFSSSGGLYEQYF. In DNA, the CDR3 is TGCGCCAGCAGCTTTTCCTCTAGCGGAGGGCTCTACGAGCAGTACTTC. Supplemented by reference TRBV5-1 and TRBJ2-7, the full variable domain reads KAGVTQTPRYLIKTRGQQVTLSCSPISGHRSVSWYQQTPGQGLQFLFEYFSETQRNKGNFPGRFSGRQFSNSRSEMNVSTLELGDSALYLCASSFSSSGGLYEQYFGPGTRLTVT.